Sequencing of this TCR beta chain was carried out in a study of T cells in Graves' hyperthyroidism and ophthalmopathy. Across the study: Peripheral blood was obtained at initial diagnosis, preceding any treatment.

Study-wide findings and caveats: Most clonotypes expanded in the thyroid (above 0.001) were also present in blood.

Of note for this clonotype: Its matching antigen is unknown.

Using around 10 ml of fresh peripheral blood, PBMCs were prepared. Amplified TCR beta CDR3 regions derived from RNA transcripts. Primed by the HTBI set, a first-round RT-PCR was run on the TCR CDR3. TCRdb called the multiplex PCR reads again in MiXCR, with one record for every CDR3 protein. There are 250,000 to 350,000 distinct CDR3 sequences in the sample; around 22% occur only once, and roughly 60% lies in the top ten. This receptor was identified in a man aged 30 to 45 with Graves' ophthalmopathy. The sequencing input was blood.

The CDR3 DNA follows: TGTGCCAGCAGTCCACCTTCCAGGGGTTCCTACGAGCAGTACTTC. Translation: CASSPPSRGSYEQYF. J is TRBJ2-7 and V is TRBV6-1; D might be TRBD1 (6 bases). The CDR3 has 15 residues. Germline lookup yields CDR1 MNHNS and CDR2 SASEGT. V was clipped by 5 bases and J by 1 base, with 15 bases between them.